Listed here is a single T cell receptor beta chain. The antigen remains unidentified. The libraries were made with immunoSEQ version 4 in survey mode. Template was genomic DNA at around 10 ng/uL, with up to about 1 ug used per sample. Sequencing was performed with immunoSEQ multiplex PCR; in TCRdb, only in-frame clones are kept and a portion is missing. The sample contains about 36,000 clones, about 83% of which appear only once. These data come from a study of persistence of HIV-infected CD4 T cells. Study background: Donors had been on suppressive ART for a median of 8 years. Whole-study findings and limits: Antigen-responding cells were enriched for degenerate expanded CDR3beta sequences.

Overlapping HIV-1 Gag 15-mer peptides at 0.8 to 1 ug per peptide per mL were used. CD40L/CD69 double-negative CD45RO-high memory CD4+ T cells were collected. The input for sequencing was cultured CD4+ T cells from PBMCs, taken from a patient who received antiretroviral therapy. This clonotype was obtained from an adult with HIV. The donor label of this sample is uncertain.

In DNA, the CDR3 is TGTGCCAGCAGCGTAGCCGTCAGAGACTCTGGGGCCAACGTCCTGACTTTC. Its translation: CASSVAVRDSGANVLTF. The gene calls are TRBV9 and TRBJ2-6; D is uncertain. This CDR3 comprises 17 residues. Between the trimmed V and J ends, which lost 0 bases and 0 bases, there was a span of 10 bases. The V gene's germline CDR1 is SGDLS and CDR2 YYNGEE.